Each of the 8 T cell receptor beta chains below was sequenced from the same sample in a study of blood T cell repertoires in COVID-19. The repertoire was sequenced with immunoSEQ multiplex PCR; TCRdb's copy has only in-frame clones and lacks some. The table lists 300,000 or so clones, around 90% of them singletons. The sequenced sample consisted of PBMCs or T cells enriched from blood (not recorded which). All receptors come from a man aged 55 to 70 who had recovered from COVID-19.

This clone came up a few times. CDR3 residues: CASQNRAGNTIYF. In nucleotides, the CDR3 is TGTGCCAGCCAGAACAGGGCTGGAAACACCATATATTTT. The chain has TRBV6-5 and TRBJ1-3, with D possibly matching TRBD1 (6 bases). Per the germline V gene, CDR1 is MNHEY and CDR2 is SVGAGI. Deletions cut 8 bases from V and 2 bases from J, with 10 bases between. This CDR3 has 13 amino acids.

The chain combines TRBV3-1 (or the pseudogene TRBV3-2) with TRBJ2-3; a possible D gene is TRBD2 (5 bases). In germline, CDR1 is LGHDT, CDR2 YNNKEL (reference sequence). The CDR3 covers 16 residues. V shed 0 bases and J shed 4 bases, with 14 bases lying between them. The CDR3 here is CASSQDPLKAADTQYF. Written as DNA, the CDR3 is TGTGCCAGCAGCCAAGATCCTCTTAAAGCGGCAGATACGCAGTATTTT.

The chain recombines TRBV5-5 with TRBJ1-1; D is perhaps TRBD1 (6 bases). The germline V gene encodes CDR1 SGHKS and CDR2 YYEKEE (reference sequence). There are 14 residues in the CDR3. The V gene lost 0 bases and the J gene lost 5 bases, with 11 bases spanning the gap. The CDR3 DNA reads as TGTGCCAGCAGCTTGGCCAGGGGAATTACTGAAGCTTTCTTT. Its translation: CASSLARGITEAFF.

The sample holds one count of this clone. V usage is TRBV27 and J usage is TRBJ2-2, with a weak D call TRBD2 (5 bases). The V gene's germline CDR1 is MNHEY and CDR2 SMNVEV (reference sequence). The CDR3 totals 14 residues. V lost 3 bases, J lost 8 bases, and 13 bases lay in between. The CDR3 nucleotides are TGTGCCAGCAGTTTCGACCTGACGGGGGGGGAGCTGTTTTTT. This translates into CASSFDLTGGELFF.

This clone was detected only once. The chain joins TRBV6-2 or TRBV6-3 to TRBJ1-5, with D possibly being TRBD1 (5 bases). Germline CDR1 MNHEY, CDR2 SVGEGT. V gave up 0 bases and J gave up 4 bases, with 13 bases separating them. This CDR3 spans 16 amino acids. Here the CDR3 DNA reads TGTGCCAGCAGTTACTCGCCCAGGGCAGGTAATCAGCCCCAGCATTTT. Translated: CASSYSPRAGNQPQHF.

This sequence joins TRBV5-6 and TRBJ1-4; possible D gene TRBD1, 6 bases. The V end lost 4 bases, the J end lost 6 bases, and 13 bases lay between the germline ends. The CDR3 has 14 residues. Per germline, CDR1 SGHDT and CDR2 YYEEEE. The CDR3 sequence: CASSPGAWDEKLFF. The CDR3 coding sequence is TGTGCCAGCAGCCCAGGGGCATGGGATGAAAAACTGTTTTTT.

This clone was observed once. The rearrangement joins TRBV12-3 or TRBV12-4 to TRBJ2-1; D might be TRBD2 (5 bases). The CDR3 covers 11 residues. V lost 6 bases, J lost 12 bases, and 12 bases lay in between. CDR3 residues: CASSGMARQFF. The CDR3 coding sequence is TGTGCCAGCAGCGGGATGGCTAGGCAGTTCTTC.

There are many counts of this clone. The J gene is TRBJ1-1, the V gene TRBV7-2; D is perhaps TRBD1 (6 bases). The germline gives CDR1 SGHTA, CDR2 FQGNSA. The CDR3 runs 16 residues. Trimming removed 1 base from V and 0 bases from J, with 12 bases in between. CDR3 region: CASSLEDRPMNTEAFF. The CDR3 nucleotides are TGTGCCAGCAGCTTAGAGGACAGACCTATGAACACTGAAGCTTTCTTT.